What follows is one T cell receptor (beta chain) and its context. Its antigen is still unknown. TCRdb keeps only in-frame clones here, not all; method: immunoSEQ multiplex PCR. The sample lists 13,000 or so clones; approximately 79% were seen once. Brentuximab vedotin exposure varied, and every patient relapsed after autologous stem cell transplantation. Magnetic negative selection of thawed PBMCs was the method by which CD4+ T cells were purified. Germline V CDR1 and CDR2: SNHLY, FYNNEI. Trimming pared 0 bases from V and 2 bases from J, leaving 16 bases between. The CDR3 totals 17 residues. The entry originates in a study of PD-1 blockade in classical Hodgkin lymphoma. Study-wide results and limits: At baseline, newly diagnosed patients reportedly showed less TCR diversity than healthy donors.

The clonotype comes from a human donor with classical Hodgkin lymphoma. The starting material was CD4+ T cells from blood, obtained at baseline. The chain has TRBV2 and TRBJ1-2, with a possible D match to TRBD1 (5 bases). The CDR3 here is CASSEAGVLGRNYGYTF. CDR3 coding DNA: TGTGCCAGCAGTGAAGCGGGGGTTTTGGGGAGAAACTATGGCTACACCTTC. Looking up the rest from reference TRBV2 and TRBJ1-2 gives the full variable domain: EPEVTQTPSHQVTQMGQEVILRCVPISNHLYFYWYRQILGQKVEFLVSFYNNEISEKSEIFDDQFSVERPDGSNFTLKIRSTKLEDSAMYFCASSEAGVLGRNYGYTFGSGTRLTVV.